Below are 31 T cell receptor beta chains sequenced from a single sample in a study of T-cell reconstitution after alpha-beta-depleted transplantation in children. Preparing the TCRbeta library involved the use of unique molecular identifiers. TCRdb used MiXCR to reprocess the PCR reads, holding one entry per CDR3 protein. The sample contains 350,000 to 500,000 distinct CDR3 sequences, about 40% of which appear only once. This sample comprised PBMCs, obtained before TCRalphabeta/CD19-depleted stem cell transplant. These receptors originate from a girl aged 2 to 9 with aplastic anemia, due to receive a stem cell transplant.

The chain couples TRBV2 to TRBJ1-4; possible D gene TRBD1, 5 bases. Germline CDR1 and CDR2: SNHLY and FYNNEI. Trimming left V 7 bases short and J 6 bases short, with 12 bases between. The CDR3 has 13 residues. The chain's CDR3 is CASTGAGDEKLFF. The CDR3 nucleotides are TGTGCCAGCACCGGGGCGGGGGATGAAAAACTGTTTTTT.

This sequence joins TRBV14 and TRBJ1-1, with 10 positions matching TRBD1. The V segment lost 1 base and the J segment 5 bases; nucleotides outside the gene matches: 4. CDR1 and CDR2 from the germline V gene are SGHDN and FVKESK. The CDR3 runs 15 residues. CDR3 sequence: CASSQVRTGGTEAFF. In DNA, the CDR3 is TGTGCCAGCAGCCAAGTCCGGACAGGGGGGACTGAAGCTTTCTTT.

This sequence joins TRBV3-1 and TRBJ2-5; no definite D call. Germline V gene sequence: CDR1 LGHDT, CDR2 YNNKEL (reference sequence). The V gene lost 1 base and the J gene lost 5 bases, with 5 bases spanning the gap. The CDR3 consists of 12 residues. CDR3 amino acids: CASSQVSETQYF. The CDR3 DNA sequence: TGTGCCAGCAGCCAAGTAAGCGAGACCCAGTACTTC.

This clonotype has at least ten counts. The CDR3 spells CASSPGDEQFF. CDR3 in DNA: TGTGCCAGCAGCCCAGGGGATGAGCAGTTCTTC. The chain has TRBV6-5 and TRBJ2-1, with a weak D call TRBD1 (6 bases). The CDR3 runs to 11 residues. The germline V gene encodes CDR1 MNHEY and CDR2 SVGAGI. V lost 6 bases and J 8 bases, leaving 8 bases between the germline ends.

The V call is TRBV12-3 or TRBV12-4, the J call TRBJ2-7; D unresolved. Trimming shortened V by 1 base and J by 0 bases, and 7 bases separated the two germline ends. This CDR3 comprises 14 residues. This chain's CDR3 is CASSLEENSYEQYF. DNA for the CDR3: TGTGCCAGCAGTTTAGAGGAGAACTCCTACGAGCAGTACTTC.

The chain uses TRBV29-1 and TRBJ2-3; 9 bases agree with TRBD2. The CDR3 runs 16 residues. Germline CDR1 is SQVTM and CDR2 is ANQGSEA. Trimming took 7 bases from V and 4 from J; bases not matched to a gene: 15. In DNA form, the CDR3 reads TGCAGCGCTCATCTCTATAGCGGGGGAAGTCCAGATACGCAGTATTTT. Protein product: CSAHLYSGGSPDTQYF.

This clonotype was counted many times. The rearrangement uses TRBV28 and TRBJ1-5; D is undetermined. The CDR3 extends over 12 amino acids. Looked up from germline, CDR1 is MDHEN and CDR2 is SYDVKM. V was cut by 8 bases and J by 5 bases, with 10 bases left in between. The CDR3, as DNA: TGTGCCAGCCAACCGGGGTATCAGCCCCAGCATTTT. It codes for CASQPGYQPQHF.

The chain recombines TRBV6-4 with TRBJ2-2; D is perhaps TRBD1 or TRBD2 (5 bases each). The germline CDR1 and CDR2 sequences are MRHNA and SNTAGT. The CDR3 totals 15 residues. V was shortened by 8 bases and J by 4 bases, with 17 bases between the two germline ends. For the CDR3, the DNA is TGTGCCAGCCCCTTAGGGGAGAGGGGCACCGGGGAGCTGTTTTTT. Translating it yields CASPLGERGTGELFF.

The V call is TRBV29-1, the J call TRBJ2-1, with 16 nucleotides matching TRBD2. Germline CDR1 and CDR2: SQVTM and ANQGSEA. CDR3 length: 17 amino acids. Losses at the gene ends were 3 bases for V and 0 bases for J; bases not matched to a gene: 2. CDR3 sequence reads: CSVEGTSGGGSYNEQFF. CDR3 nucleotides: TGCAGCGTTGAGGGGACTAGCGGGGGGGGCTCCTACAATGAGCAGTTCTTC.

The rearrangement joins TRBV20-1 to TRBJ2-7; TRBD1 matches at 7 bases. This CDR3 is built from 13 residues. Trimming at V came to 6 bases and at J to 3 bases, leaving 8 bases not matched to a gene. Germline V CDR1 and CDR2: DFQATT, SNEGSKA (reference sequence). The CDR3 sequence is CSAHINRGYEQYF. CDR3 DNA: TGCAGTGCCCACATAAACAGGGGCTACGAGCAGTACTTC.

This chain's CDR3 is CAWSVFRARGSGEQYF. The CDR3 DNA sequence: TGTGCCTGGAGTGTTTTTAGGGCGAGGGGTTCCGGCGAGCAGTACTTC. The chain links TRBV30 to TRBJ2-7, with D perhaps being TRBD1 or TRBD2 (5 bases each). The CDR3 loop spans 16 amino acids. The germline V gene has CDR1 GTSNPN and CDR2 SVGIG (reference sequence). Trimming stripped 0 bases from V and 6 bases from J, with 21 bases between.

The chain is built from TRBV5-1 and TRBJ2-1; 7 positions match TRBD2. Germline CDR1 SGHRS, CDR2 YFSETQ. The CDR3 runs 15 residues. The V and J ends lost 4 bases and 0 bases, in that order; junction bases with no gene match: 4. The CDR3: CASSGGGGSYNEQFF. Written as DNA, the CDR3 is TGCGCCAGCAGCGGAGGCGGGGGCTCCTACAATGAGCAGTTCTTC.

In its sample, this clonotype was seen a few times. The genes are TRBV12-3 or TRBV12-4 and TRBJ2-7; 7 bases line up with TRBD2. This CDR3 is built from 15 residues. V was clipped by 7 bases and J by 3 bases; unmatched bases: 12. CDR3 sequence: CASNIRAGALYEQYF. The DNA of the CDR3 is TGTGCCAGCAACATTAGGGCGGGAGCTCTCTACGAGCAGTACTTC.

The rearrangement links TRBV20-1 to TRBJ2-1; D is unresolved. CDR3 size: 15 residues. Trimming shortened V by 0 bases and J by 0 bases, and 9 bases separated the two germline ends. CDR1 and CDR2 (germline): DFQATT, SNEGSKA (reference sequence). The CDR3 region has the DNA TGCAGTGCTAGAGAGGCCAGCTTCTCCTACAATGAGCAGTTCTTC. Protein sequence: CSAREASFSYNEQFF.

This clonotype was seen at least ten times. The V gene is TRBV11-2, the J gene TRBJ1-1; D is possibly TRBD1 (5 bases). Germline values: CDR1 SGHAT, CDR2 FQNNGV. The germline V and J ends were trimmed by 4 bases and 1 base, with 7 bases remaining between them. The CDR3 contains 13 residues. For the CDR3, the DNA is TGTGCCAGCAGCTGGGGGAGGAACACTGAAGCTTTCTTT. Translating it yields CASSWGRNTEAFF.

This chain connects TRBV11-2 to TRBJ2-5; unclear D gene. CDR3 size: 18 residues. In germline, CDR1 is SGHAT, CDR2 FQNNGV. V was pared by 2 bases and J by 0 bases, with 19 bases between. The chain's CDR3 is CASSLYGRAGLYQETQYF. In nucleotides, the CDR3 is TGTGCCAGCAGCTTATACGGTAGAGCAGGCCTTTACCAAGAGACCCAGTACTTC.

The rearrangement links TRBV20-1 to TRBJ2-3; 10 nucleotides line up with TRBD2. Trimming took 2 bases from V and 5 from J; bases not matched to a gene: 13. From germline, CDR1 is DFQATT and CDR2 SNEGSKA (reference sequence). The CDR3 consists of 17 residues. Here the CDR3 reads CSARPLAGGPVGDTQYF. CDR3 sequence (DNA): TGCAGTGCTAGACCTTTAGCGGGAGGCCCCGTTGGAGATACGCAGTATTTT.

CDR3 nucleotides: TGTGCCAGCAGTTTCCCGGGACAGGGGTATCAGCCCCAGCATTTT. This sequence encodes CASSFPGQGYQPQHF. This chain links TRBV28 with TRBJ1-5; TRBD1 matches at 10 bases. Unmatched junction bases numbered 4, after V lost 3 bases and J lost 5 bases. The CDR3 consists of 15 residues. Germline V gene lookup returns CDR1 MDHEN and CDR2 SYDVKM.

V is TRBV5-1 and J is TRBJ2-5; TRBD2 aligns across 8 bases. Unmatched junction bases numbered 9, after V lost 0 bases and J lost 2 bases. Germline V gene data show CDR1 as SGHRS and CDR2 as YFSETQ. CDR3 length: 17 amino acids. This CDR3 reads CASSLDSAGAGQETQYF. DNA of the CDR3: TGCGCCAGCAGCTTGGACTCAGCGGGGGCGGGGCAAGAGACCCAGTACTTC. The complete variable domain, with remaining parts taken from reference TRBV5-1 and TRBJ2-5, reads KAGVTQTPRYLIKTRGQQVTLSCSPISGHRSVSWYQQTPGQGLQFLFEYFSETQRNKGNFPGRFSGRQFSNSRSEMNVSTLELGDSALYLCASSLDSAGAGQETQYFGPGTRLLVL.

This clonotype was seen many times. The chain combines TRBV7-2 with TRBJ2-1; TRBD2 matches 9 bases. CDR3 length equals 16 residues. Germline-derived CDR1 and CDR2 are SGHTA and FQGNSA. V was pared by 1 base and J by 10 bases, with 11 bases of the junction left unmatched. For the CDR3, the DNA is TGTGCCAGCAGCTTAGTTGGTAGCGGGAGAGGGCGGGAGCAGTTCTTC. Translating it yields CASSLVGSGRGREQFF. Drawing the rest from reference TRBV7-2 and TRBJ2-1, the complete variable domain is GAGVSQSPSNKVTEKGKDVELRCDPISGHTALYWYRQSLGQGLEFLIYFQGNSAPDKSGLPSDRFSAERTGGSVSTLTIQRTQQEDSAVYLCASSLVGSGRGREQFFGPGTRLTVL.

The chain couples TRBV20-1 to TRBJ1-5; possibly TRBD1 for D (6 bases). The CDR3 sequence is 13 residues long. Trimming took 5 bases from V and 7 from J, leaving 15 bases between them. Germline CDR1 and CDR2: DFQATT and SNEGSKA (reference sequence). The CDR3 sequence: CSARGQPGQPQHF. The CDR3 DNA follows: TGCAGTGCTCGTGGACAGCCAGGGCAGCCCCAGCATTTT.

V gene TRBV10-3 combines with J gene TRBJ2-3; the match to TRBD2 covers 7 bases. CDR3 size: 16 residues. Germline CDR1 and CDR2: ENHRY and SYGVKD. Trimming at V came to 6 bases and at J to 6 bases, leaving 15 bases not matched to a gene. This chain's CDR3 is CAIRPQAGAGLDTQYF. CDR3 nucleotides: TGTGCCATCAGACCCCAGGCGGGAGCAGGTTTGGATACGCAGTATTTT.

This clonotype was found a few times. The V call is TRBV9, the J call TRBJ1-2, with 7 bases that match TRBD1. Trimming at V came to 0 bases and at J to 4 bases, leaving 9 bases not matched to a gene. The CDR3 has 16 amino acids. Germline assignment: CDR1 SGDLS and CDR2 YYNGEE. CDR3 DNA sequence: TGTGCCAGCAGCGTAGTGGAGGGGGCTAATTTCTATGGCTACACCTTC. The encoded protein is CASSVVEGANFYGYTF.

The V gene is TRBV12-3 or TRBV12-4, the J gene TRBJ2-1; TRBD2 matches 11 bases. V was clipped by 6 bases and J by 12 bases; unmatched bases: 10. This CDR3 is 14 amino acids long. CDR3 sequence: CASRLAGEGGTQFF. The CDR3 DNA sequence: TGTGCCAGCAGACTAGCGGGAGAGGGAGGTACGCAGTTCTTC.

This clonotype was seen a few times. The genes are TRBV20-1 and TRBJ2-7; 8 bases match TRBD1. The V gene's germline CDR1 is DFQATT and CDR2 SNEGSKA (reference sequence). With 6 bases clipped from V and 3 bases from J, the junction kept 13 bases outside the gene matches. The CDR3 covers 15 residues. The CDR3 region is CSALVGAGGHYEQYF. The CDR3, as DNA: TGCAGTGCCCTGGTCGGGGCAGGGGGCCACTACGAGCAGTACTTC.

This clonotype has a handful of counts. One end of the junction fails to match germline, which may point to a read error. The rearrangement uses TRBV27 and TRBJ2-7, with D possibly called TRBD1 or TRBD2 (7 bases each). The V gene's germline CDR1 is MNHEY and CDR2 SMNVEV (reference sequence). CDR3 size: 15 residues. The CDR3 loop reads CASSPTGGRTGEHYF. The CDR3 nucleotides are TGTGCCAGCAGCCCGACCGGGGGGCGAACAGGGGAGCATTACTTC.

The table lists this clonotype with many counts. V is TRBV12-3 or TRBV12-4 and J is TRBJ1-3; D is unresolved. V lost 8 bases to trimming and J lost 0 bases, with 8 bases between them. The CDR3 length is 13 residues. CDR3 DNA: TGTGCCAGCGCCCTTTACTCTGGAAACACCATATATTTT. It translates to CASALYSGNTIYF.

This clonotype has just a few counts. The chain is built from TRBV20-1 and TRBJ2-7; TRBD2 matches 10 bases. The CDR3 runs to 12 residues. Per germline, CDR1 DFQATT and CDR2 SNEGSKA (reference sequence). V lost 2 bases and J lost 6; bases outside the gene matches: 1. For the CDR3, the DNA is TGCAGTGCTAGACTAGCGGGAGTCGAGCAGTACTTC. Amino acids: CSARLAGVEQYF.

This clonotype has ten or more counts. V and J are TRBV27 and TRBJ2-7; D is unclear. Germline V gives CDR1 MNHEY, CDR2 SMNVEV (reference sequence). The CDR3 consists of 14 residues. With 10 bases removed from V and 0 bases from J, the gap between germline ends came to 16 bases. The CDR3 nucleotides read TGTGCCACTTCCCCAGCGACCAGCTCCTACGAGCAGTACTTC. This translates into CATSPATSSYEQYF.

The chain links TRBV5-6 to TRBJ2-7; TRBD2 aligns across 8 bases. The CDR3 covers 14 residues. Germline V lookup: CDR1 SGHDT, CDR2 YYEEEE. V lost 7 bases, J lost 3 bases, and 9 bases stayed unmatched. DNA of the CDR3: TGTGCCAGCCTAGCGGGTTCCGCCGACTACGAGCAGTACTTC. Amino acids: CASLAGSADYEQYF.

This chain uses TRBV6-1 with TRBJ2-5; D gene uncertain. The CDR3 is 14 residues long. The V end lost 1 base, the J end lost 2 bases, and 8 bases lay between the germline ends. CDR1 and CDR2 from the germline V gene are MNHNS and SASEGT. DNA for the CDR3: TGTGCCAGCAGTGAAGTGGGCCTGCAAGAGACCCAGTACTTC. Its protein product is CASSEVGLQETQYF.